One sample yielded the 6 T cell receptor beta chains listed below, sequenced in a study of Graves' ophthalmopathy and Graves' hyperthyroidism. Amplification targeted the TCR beta CDR3 regions, with RNA transcripts as the source material. HTBI primers were used in a first-round RT-PCR, which preceded a second-round multiplex PCR. Via MiXCR, TCRdb re-called the multiplex PCR reads, giving one row per CDR3 protein. This sample yields a few hundred thousand distinct CDR3 sequences, of which 15% are seen a single time; roughly 7% belongs to the top ten. Sample: peripheral blood. The origin of the receptors is a woman between 18 and 29 years old with stable Graves' hyperthyroidism.

The rearrangement links TRBV11-2 to TRBJ1-1; 7 bases fit TRBD1. Germline V CDR1 and CDR2: SGHAT, FQNNGV. This CDR3 spans 11 amino acids. The ends lost 9 bases at V and 10 bases at J; junction bases unmatched: 8. CDR3 in amino acids: CASGDSLGAFF. The CDR3, as DNA: TGTGCCAGTGGGGACAGTTTGGGAGCTTTCTTT.

This clonotype was counted at least ten times. V gene TRBV27 combines with J gene TRBJ2-4; TRBD1 matches 9 bases. The CDR3 contains 14 residues. CDR1 is MNHEY and CDR2 is SMNVEV in the germline V gene (reference sequence). The V segment lost 2 bases and the J segment 7 bases; nucleotides outside the gene matches: 3. The CDR3 nucleotides read TGTGCCAGCAGTTTAGGGACAGGGTGGAACATTCAGTACTTC. It specifies CASSLGTGWNIQYF.

This clonotype has only one observation. The CDR3 loop is CASSHPGTGEAYEQYF. CDR3 DNA: TGTGCCAGCAGCCACCCCGGGACAGGGGAGGCCTACGAGCAGTACTTC. This chain uses TRBV12-3 or TRBV12-4 with TRBJ2-7; 10 positions agree with TRBD1. The CDR3 is 16 residues long. V was pared by 6 bases and J by 2 bases, with 10 bases of the junction left unmatched.

The sample holds many counts of this clonotype. The chain links TRBV10-3 to TRBJ2-7; no firm D call. The CDR3 has 16 residues. V lost 2 bases and J 0 bases, leaving 14 bases between the germline ends. CDR1 is ENHRY and CDR2 is SYGVKD in the germline V gene. The CDR3 DNA reads TGTGCCATCAGTGAGAGTGTCAAGACGGTCTCCTACGAGCAGTACTTC. This gives the protein CAISESVKTVSYEQYF.

A few counts support this clonotype. The V call is TRBV18, the J call TRBJ1-5; D might be TRBD1 (5 bases). The CDR3 covers 14 residues. Trimming shortened V by 3 bases and J by 5 bases, and 11 bases separated the two germline ends. Germline lookup yields CDR1 KGHSH and CDR2 LQKENI. CDR3 coding DNA: TGTGCCAGCTCACCGGTCAGGGTTGATCAGCCCCAGCATTTT. Its translation: CASSPVRVDQPQHF.

This clonotype was counted a few times. The chain links TRBV7-9 to TRBJ1-1; D may be TRBD1 (6 bases). The CDR3 covers 15 residues. Germline V gene lookup returns CDR1 SEHNR and CDR2 FQNEAQ (reference sequence). V dropped 7 bases and J dropped 10 bases, with 25 bases sitting between them. The CDR3, as DNA: TGTGCCAGCACCCTTGGTGGGCAGGGGAGGTCGGGAGCTTTCTTT. Protein: CASTLGGQGRSGAFF.